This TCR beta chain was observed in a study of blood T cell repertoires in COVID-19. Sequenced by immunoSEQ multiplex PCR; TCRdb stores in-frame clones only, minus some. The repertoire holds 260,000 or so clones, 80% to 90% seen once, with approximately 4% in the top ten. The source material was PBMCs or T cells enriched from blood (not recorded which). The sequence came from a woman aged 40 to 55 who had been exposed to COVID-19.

The CDR3 nucleotides are TGTGCCAGTAGTATTTCCGGGGGAAACTACGAGCAGTACTTC. Its protein product is CASSISGGNYEQYF. This chain joins TRBV19 and TRBJ2-7; D possibly corresponds to TRBD2 (6 bases). Trimming removed 3 bases from V and 3 bases from J, with 12 bases in between. The CDR3 length is 14 residues. The germline gives CDR1 LNHDA, CDR2 SQIVND (reference sequence).